The 30 T cell receptor beta chains below were found in one sample sequenced in a study of shared clonotypes between healthy human individuals (dated by TCRdb to between 2020 and 2021). The library was built by means of the immunoSEQ multiplex PCR assay. TCRdb re-hosts the immuneACCESS table, in-frame sequences only. Its copies lack some clones; in the studies checked, an unresolved V gene accounts for under half of them, and the cause for the rest is not known. In all, the sample holds about 2 million clones, and 85% to 95% of those were seen once. The ten largest clones take up around 1% of the sample. CD8 naive samples consisted of CD45RO-negative cells that were positively selected for CCR7, yielding a CD45RA+CCR7+ population without TemRA cells. The sequencing input was naive CD8+ T cells sorted from blood. Sample cell subset or site, as interpreted from the label and publication: CD45RA+CCR7+. The receptors were gathered from a man aged 18 to 29 in good health.

The chain combines TRBV11-1 with TRBJ2-7; D is perhaps TRBD2 (5 bases). This CDR3 region has 15 residues. V lost 3 bases and J 0 bases, leaving 12 bases between the germline ends. From germline, CDR1 is SGHAT and CDR2 FQDESV (reference sequence). The CDR3 spells CASSFDYSSSYEQYF. DNA of the CDR3: TGTGCCAGCAGCTTTGACTACTCGAGCTCCTACGAGCAGTACTTC.

The chain has TRBV29-1 and TRBJ2-1, with 9 bases identical to TRBD1. The CDR3 loop spans 13 amino acids. Trimming removed 6 bases from V and 9 bases from J; junction bases left unmatched: 9. Germline-derived CDR1 and CDR2 are SQVTM and ANQGSEA. The CDR3 loop is CSVPGQGPGEQFF. The DNA for the CDR3 is TGCAGCGTCCCGGGACAGGGACCAGGTGAGCAGTTCTTC.

The chain employs TRBV13 and TRBJ1-2; possible D gene TRBD1, 6 bases. This CDR3 contains 16 residues. Per germline, CDR1 PRHDT and CDR2 FYEKMQ (reference sequence). The V gene lost 5 bases and the J gene lost 1 base, with 17 bases spanning the gap. The CDR3 region has the DNA TGTGCCAGCAGCCCGTCAGGACAGTATAATAACTATGGCTACACCTTC. It specifies CASSPSGQYNNYGYTF.

This sequence joins TRBV5-6 and TRBJ2-7; the D gene is possibly TRBD1 (5 bases). Germline V gives CDR1 SGHDT, CDR2 YYEEEE. V gave up 4 bases and J gave up 0 bases, with 11 bases separating them. The CDR3 covers 14 residues. CDR3 region: CASSPHRSSYEQYF. The DNA of the CDR3 is TGTGCCAGCAGCCCCCACAGGAGCTCCTACGAGCAGTACTTC.

V is TRBV27 and J is TRBJ1-2; no firm D call. Trimming shortened V by 4 bases and J by 8 bases, and 14 bases separated the two germline ends. Germline CDR1 and CDR2: MNHEY and SMNVEV (reference sequence). The CDR3 spans 13 residues. In nucleotides, the CDR3 is TGTGCCAGCAGTTCCGCGCCCCACGCGGGCTACACCTTC. Translating it yields CASSSAPHAGYTF.

This clone was detected once. V usage is TRBV6-1 and J usage is TRBJ2-1; D gene uncertain. This CDR3 is 15 amino acids long. Germline CDR1 is MNHNS and CDR2 is SASEGT. V lost 1 base and J lost 7, with 14 bases in between. The CDR3 reads CASSEVNSMGNEQFF. The CDR3 nucleotides read TGTGCCAGCAGTGAAGTAAATAGCATGGGGAATGAGCAGTTCTTC.

V and J are TRBV10-2 and TRBJ2-7; no clear D gene. V lost 9 bases, J lost 0 bases, and 12 bases lay in between. The CDR3 runs 13 residues. Looked up from germline, CDR1 is WSHSY and CDR2 is SAAADI. CDR3 DNA sequence: TGCGCCAGTATGGGCATCTCCTCCTACGAGCAGTACTTC. Protein product: CASMGISSYEQYF.

The chain carries TRBV15 and TRBJ2-7; 9 nucleotides line up with TRBD2. CDR1 is LNHNV, CDR2 YYDKDF, per germline (reference sequence). The J segment lost 4 bases and the V segment lost 5 bases, leaving 6 bases of the junction unmatched. This CDR3 is built from 14 residues. Here the CDR3 reads CATSLGLAQYEQYF. CDR3 nucleotides: TGTGCCACCAGCCTAGGACTAGCGCAGTACGAGCAGTACTTC.

The chain combines TRBV11-2 with TRBJ2-3, with D perhaps TRBD1 (5 bases). V was cut by 5 bases and J by 2 bases, with 17 bases left in between. This CDR3 region has 16 residues. CDR1 is SGHAT and CDR2 is FQNNGV in the germline V gene. As DNA, the CDR3 is TGTGCCAGCAGCCTAGGGGCGGACCAACTCACAGATACGCAGTATTTT. It translates to CASSLGADQLTDTQYF.

Worth noting for this clone: The same CDR3 arises from other DNA sequences in this sample as well. This chain links TRBV7-9 with TRBJ2-2, with D hard to call. Germline loops: CDR1 SEHNR, CDR2 FQNEAQ (reference sequence). Between the trimmed V and J ends, which lost 4 bases and 6 bases, there was a span of 6 bases. The CDR3 loop spans 12 amino acids. The CDR3 DNA is TGTGCCAGCAGCTCCCCCGCCGGGGAGCTGTTTTTT. It codes for CASSSPAGELFF.

The V call is TRBV5-8, the J call TRBJ2-7, with a possible D match to TRBD1 (5 bases). The CDR3 runs 14 residues. Germline loops: CDR1 SGHTS, CDR2 YDEGEE. Trimming shortened V by 1 base and J by 3 bases, and 11 bases separated the two germline ends. The CDR3 protein is CASSLRQNVYEQYF. CDR3 sequence (DNA): TGTGCCAGCAGCTTGAGACAGAATGTCTACGAGCAGTACTTC.

The V and J genes are TRBV4-1 and TRBJ1-5, with a possible D match to TRBD1 (5 bases). The CDR3 is made up of 15 amino acids. V dropped 1 base and J dropped 5 bases, with 12 bases sitting between them. CDR1 and CDR2 from the germline V gene are MGHRA and YSYEKL. Written as DNA, the CDR3 is TGCGCCAGCAGCCAAGTGGGGGGGATGCATCAGCCCCAGCATTTT. Its protein product is CASSQVGGMHQPQHF.

The J gene is TRBJ2-3, the V gene TRBV4-1, with D perhaps TRBD2 (5 bases). This CDR3 has 15 amino acids. V was clipped by 3 bases and J by 6 bases, with 16 bases between them. The germline CDR1 and CDR2 sequences are MGHRA and YSYEKL. The CDR3 is CASSQAPGYGDTQYF. In nucleotides, the CDR3 is TGCGCCAGCAGCCAGGCCCCGGGGTACGGGGATACGCAGTATTTT.

The chain recombines TRBV18 with TRBJ2-3; perhaps D is TRBD1 or TRBD2 (6 bases each). This CDR3 spans 16 amino acids. The germline V gene has CDR1 KGHSH and CDR2 LQKENI. Trimming cost V 5 bases and J 2 bases, with 17 bases left between them. CDR3 in DNA: TGTGCCAGCTCATCCCTTGGGCGGGGACACACAGATACGCAGTATTTT. The encoded protein is CASSSLGRGHTDTQYF.

In regard to this clone: The same CDR3 can be traced to other DNA sequences in this sample. This chain joins TRBV19 and TRBJ1-1, with D possibly matching TRBD1 (5 bases). The CDR3 has 13 residues. V was cut by 7 bases and J by 0 bases, with 9 bases left in between. The V gene's germline CDR1 is LNHDA and CDR2 SQIVND (reference sequence). As DNA, the CDR3 is TGTGCCAGTACAGGGAACATGAACACTGAAGCTTTCTTT. Its protein product is CASTGNMNTEAFF.

This chain connects TRBV29-1 to TRBJ1-2; no reliable D call. Germline-derived CDR1 and CDR2 are SQVTM and ANQGSEA. V was trimmed by 7 bases and J by 6 bases, leaving 21 bases between them. CDR3 length equals 14 residues. The CDR3 loop is CSAARLSGFDGYTF. The CDR3 region has the DNA TGCAGCGCTGCCCGACTTTCGGGATTCGATGGCTACACCTTC.

The CDR3 DNA follows: TGTGCTAGTGGATGGGGACTAGCGGGAGACGTGGCCACAGATACGCAGTATTTT. Translation: CASGWGLAGDVATDTQYF. The rearrangement links TRBV12-5 to TRBJ2-3; 14 bases agree with TRBD2. V was clipped by 6 bases and J by 2 bases; unmatched bases: 10. The CDR3 is made up of 18 amino acids. In germline, CDR1 is LGHNT, CDR2 FRNRAP.

The rearrangement links TRBV27 to TRBJ1-2; 7 bases match TRBD1. Unmatched junction bases numbered 5, after V lost 3 bases and J lost 7 bases. This CDR3 region has 13 residues. Germline CDR1 is MNHEY and CDR2 is SMNVEV (reference sequence). CDR3 protein: CASSFVSGGGYTF. The DNA of the CDR3 is TGTGCCAGCAGTTTCGTCTCAGGGGGTGGCTACACCTTC.

V is TRBV27 and J is TRBJ1-2; D possibly corresponds to TRBD1 (5 bases). Trimming took off 4 bases at V and 6 bases at J, with 21 bases between the two ends. This CDR3 comprises 16 residues. Germline CDR1 and CDR2: MNHEY and SMNVEV (reference sequence). CDR3 protein: CASSSIMLTGEDGYTF. In DNA form, the CDR3 reads TGTGCCAGCAGTTCCATAATGCTAACGGGGGAAGATGGCTACACCTTC.

This clone was recorded only once. V and J are TRBV5-1 and TRBJ2-4, with 9 bases aligning to TRBD1. Per the germline V gene, CDR1 is SGHRS and CDR2 is YFSETQ. The CDR3 runs 15 residues. The V segment lost 4 bases and the J segment 12 bases; nucleotides outside the gene matches: 14. The CDR3 protein is CASSAWTGEAGGQYF. CDR3 nucleotide sequence: TGCGCCAGCAGCGCATGGACAGGGGAGGCGGGTGGTCAGTACTTC.

This clone was counted a single time. The chain couples TRBV7-3 to TRBJ2-1, with D unclear. The V gene lost 4 bases and the J gene lost 0 bases, with 13 bases spanning the gap. CDR1 SGHTA and CDR2 FQGTGA come from the germline V gene. The CDR3 length is 16 residues. The chain's CDR3 is CASSSIGRSSYNEQFF. The DNA of the CDR3 is TGTGCCAGCAGCTCAATAGGGCGGAGCTCCTACAATGAGCAGTTCTTC.

This clone showed up just once. V and J are TRBV2 and TRBJ2-7, with 9 bases lining up with TRBD1. Germline V gives CDR1 SNHLY, CDR2 FYNNEI. The CDR3 runs to 14 residues. The trim removed 8 bases at V and 5 bases at J, leaving 10 bases unmatched. Written as DNA, the CDR3 is TGTGCCAGCCCCGGGGGACAGGGAAAGCACGAGCAGTACTTC. This gives the protein CASPGGQGKHEQYF.

J is TRBJ2-1 and V is TRBV10-3; possible D gene TRBD2, 7 bases. With 3 bases removed from V and 5 bases from J, the gap between germline ends came to 20 bases. Germline assignment: CDR1 ENHRY and CDR2 SYGVKD. This CDR3 comprises 17 residues. In nucleotides, the CDR3 is TGTGCCATCAGTGACACTCCTAGTTTGGGGGGGCACAATGAGCAGTTCTTC. It codes for CAISDTPSLGGHNEQFF.

The chain combines TRBV27 with TRBJ2-7, with 12 nucleotides matching TRBD1. Losses at the gene ends were 2 bases for V and 10 bases for J; bases not matched to a gene: 9. CDR3 length equals 15 residues. Germline V lookup: CDR1 MNHEY, CDR2 SMNVEV (reference sequence). The CDR3 coding sequence is TGTGCCAGCAGTTTAAAGGGGACAGGGGGCGCCGTTCAGTACTTC. Translated: CASSLKGTGGAVQYF.

V gene TRBV7-6 combines with J gene TRBJ2-7, with unresolved D. The V gene lost 3 bases and the J gene lost 5 bases, with 14 bases spanning the gap. The germline V gene encodes CDR1 SGHVS and CDR2 FNYEAQ. CDR3 length: 14 amino acids. CDR3 amino acids: CASSFNVGQDEQYF. The CDR3 DNA reads TGTGCCAGCAGCTTCAACGTCGGGCAGGACGAGCAGTACTTC.

The genes are TRBV5-5 and TRBJ2-5, with D perhaps TRBD2 (7 bases). The CDR3 has 18 residues. V was trimmed by 4 bases and J by 5 bases, leaving 27 bases between them. CDR1 is SGHKS, CDR2 YYEKEE, per germline (reference sequence). In DNA, the CDR3 is TGTGCCAGCAGCCCCCCGAGGGAGGGGGTCTGGTCCGGTGAGACCCAGTACTTC. Translating gives CASSPPREGVWSGETQYF.

CDR3 region: CASSKDCRTGGTQYF. The DNA of the CDR3 is TGTGCCAGCAGCAAAGACTGCCGGACAGGGGGGACCCAGTACTTC. The chain recombines TRBV21-1 with TRBJ2-5; TRBD1, as called in the table, went unchecked against the DNA. TRBV21-1 is listed as a pseudogene. This CDR3 is built from 15 residues.

As for this clone: Other DNA sequences of this sample code for an identical CDR3. The chain joins TRBV5-1 to TRBJ2-3; D not certain. Germline assignment: CDR1 SGHRS and CDR2 YFSETQ. CDR3 length equals 15 residues. The V gene lost 1 base and the J gene lost 0 bases, with 9 bases spanning the gap. The CDR3 coding sequence is TGCGCCAGCAGCTTGACTGGTAGTAGCACAGATACGCAGTATTTT. The encoded protein is CASSLTGSSTDTQYF. Full variable domain (missing parts from reference TRBV5-1 and TRBJ2-3): KAGVTQTPRYLIKTRGQQVTLSCSPISGHRSVSWYQQTPGQGLQFLFEYFSETQRNKGNFPGRFSGRQFSNSRSEMNVSTLELGDSALYLCASSLTGSSTDTQYFGPGTRLTVL.

The CDR3 bases are TGTGCCAGCAGCATGGGACTAGCGGTCTACGAGCAGTACTTC. This sequence encodes CASSMGLAVYEQYF. This sequence joins TRBV9 and TRBJ2-7, with 11 bases that match TRBD2. The CDR3 has 14 amino acids. Trimming took 4 bases from V and 3 from J; bases not matched to a gene: 3. Per the germline V gene, CDR1 is SGDLS and CDR2 is YYNGEE.

The V gene is TRBV15, the J gene TRBJ1-5, with TRBD1 matching 7 bases. The CDR3 covers 17 residues. Germline lookup yields CDR1 LNHNV and CDR2 YYDKDF (reference sequence). The trim removed 0 bases at V and 5 bases at J, leaving 10 bases unmatched. CDR3 in DNA: TGTGCCACCAGCAGAGAGTCCGGGACAGAAGGGGATCAGCCCCAGCATTTT. It encodes CATSRESGTEGDQPQHF.